The T cell receptor beta chain described here comes from a study of neurological immune-mediated disorders. There are many counts of this clonotype. V was pared by 4 bases and J by 2 bases, with 18 bases between. The germline gives CDR1 SGDLS, CDR2 YYNGEE. The CDR3 is 17 amino acids. By 5'RACE with 10-nucleotide random UMIs, the cDNA was made. TCRdb passed the 5' RACE reads through MiXCR, listing each CDR3 protein once. The repertoire holds tens of thousands of distinct CDR3 sequences, 3% to 4% seen once, with roughly 2% in the top ten. This receptor was obtained from a woman between 40 and 50 years old with multiple sclerosis. Sequencing used CD4+ T cells from blood. The chain joins TRBV9 to TRBJ2-2, with a possible D match to TRBD1 (5 bases). The CDR3 DNA follows: TGTGCCAGCAGCTCGTGGGGTAGGGGAATAAACACCGGGGAGCTGTTTTTT. Translated: CASSSWGRGINTGELFF.